This TCR beta chain appears in the sequencing data of a study of T cells in Graves' hyperthyroidism and ophthalmopathy. Study results and limitations: Model output signaled ophthalmopathy a median 6.5 months ahead of onset. Most thyroid clonotypes that were expanded above 0.001 also turned up in blood.

The table lists this clonotype with many counts. As yet, its antigen is unknown. There are 15 residues in the CDR3. Germline CDR1 and CDR2: SNHLY and FYNNEI. V lost 6 bases, J lost 3 bases, and 7 bases stayed unmatched. RNA transcripts gave rise to amplified TCR beta CDR3 regions. The primer set for the first-round RT-PCR of the TCR CDR3 was HTBI. TCRdb redid the calling of the multiplex PCR reads with MiXCR, one entry per CDR3 protein. The table records about 350,000 distinct CDR3 sequences, approximately 19% of them present only once. Graves' hyperthyroidism without ophthalmopathy progression within 18 months was termed stable. Isolation of PBMCs was performed on about 10 ml fresh peripheral blood.

V usage is TRBV2 and J usage is TRBJ1-5, with 8 bases fitting TRBD1. This clonotype was obtained from a woman aged 18-29 years with Graves' hyperthyroidism. The sample consisted of blood. CDR3 amino acids: CASRAGGLTNQPQHF. The CDR3 DNA reads TGTGCCAGCAGGGCAGGGGGCCTCACCAATCAGCCCCAGCATTTT.